A single sample is the source of the 18 T cell receptor beta chains below, sequenced in a study of liver allograft versus peripheral blood T cells. Looking at the study overall: Transplanted livers and recipients' peripheral blood had their T cell receptor repertoires compared.

MiXCR, applied by TCRdb to the reads, yields one record per CDR3 protein. The data hold 2,500 to 3,500 distinct CDR3 sequences, with roughly 16% observed a single time. These receptor sequences come from a human patient who had a liver transplant. Some T cells may be supplied by the graft donor.

By share, this clonotype ranks as medium-sized. This chain connects TRBV29-1 to TRBJ2-5, with 9 bases that match TRBD1. The CDR3 loop spans 13 amino acids. CDR1 is SQVTM, CDR2 ANQGSEA, per germline. V shed 7 bases and J 4 bases; nucleotides not matched to a gene: 7. This CDR3 is CSGRQGGGETQYF. CDR3 in DNA: TGCAGCGGACGACAGGGGGGGGGAGAGACCCAGTACTTC. Variable domain in full (rest from reference TRBV29-1 and TRBJ2-5): SAVISQKPSRDICQRGTSLTIQCQVDSQVTMMFWYRQQPGQSLTLIATANQGSEATYESGFVIDKFPISRPNLTFSTLTVSNMSPEDSSIYLCSGRQGGGETQYFGPGTRLLVL.

This clonotype was counted between two and nine times. The chain links TRBV27 to TRBJ1-1, with 9 bases identical to TRBD1. The CDR3 extends over 14 amino acids. Germline V lookup: CDR1 MNHEY, CDR2 SMNVEV (reference sequence). Losses at the gene ends were 0 bases for V and 4 bases for J; bases not matched to a gene: 0. The DNA of the CDR3 is TGTGCCAGCAGTTTATCGGACAGGGGCACTGAAGCTTTCTTT. It is translated as CASSLSDRGTEAFF.

By share of the sample, this clonotype is medium-sized (0.01 to 0.1%). The genes are TRBV7-9 and TRBJ1-6; D remains ambiguous. V was cut by 0 bases and J by 7 bases, with 13 bases left in between. Germline CDR1 reads SEHNR; CDR2 reads FQNEAQ (reference sequence). CDR3 length: 16 residues. The CDR3 spells CASSLALSSSNSPLHF. The CDR3 region has the DNA TGTGCCAGCAGCTTAGCCCTATCGTCTTCAAATTCACCCCTCCACTTT.

This clonotype is medium-sized by share. The rearrangement uses TRBV28 and TRBJ1-4; unclear D gene. Trimming took 6 bases from V and 7 from J, leaving 18 bases between them. In germline, CDR1 is MDHEN, CDR2 SYDVKM. The CDR3 is 15 residues long. Here the CDR3 DNA reads TGTGCCAGCAGATCATCAGGCTTGGGTAGTGAAAAACTGTTTTTT. It codes for CASRSSGLGSEKLFF.

V usage is TRBV2 and J usage is TRBJ2-5; D is perhaps TRBD1 or TRBD2 (6 bases each). Looked up from germline, CDR1 is SNHLY and CDR2 is FYNNEI. Trimming stripped 1 base from V and 5 bases from J, with 14 bases between. The CDR3 consists of 15 residues. CDR3 residues: CASSEEWGAGETQYF. The CDR3 coding sequence is TGTGCCAGCAGTGAAGAATGGGGGGCCGGGGAGACCCAGTACTTC.

This clonotype is labeled large. V and J are TRBV19 and TRBJ1-4, with D perhaps matching TRBD1 (6 bases). The length of the CDR3 is 16 residues. Trimming cost V 3 bases and J 8 bases, with 19 bases left between them. In germline, CDR1 is LNHDA, CDR2 SQIVND (reference sequence). CDR3 protein: CASSIGTQVVGEKLFF. CDR3 in DNA: TGTGCCAGTAGTATCGGGACACAGGTTGTCGGGGAAAAACTGTTTTTT.

By share of the sample, this clonotype is medium-sized. CDR3 DNA sequence: TGTGCCAGCAGTAGCGGGGGGCGCGGTGAGCAGTTCTTC. This codes for CASSSGGRGEQFF. The chain joins TRBV7-3 to TRBJ2-1; 10 nucleotides line up with TRBD2. Per the germline V gene, CDR1 is SGHTA and CDR2 is FQGTGA. J was trimmed by 9 bases and V by 6 bases; bases with no gene match: 5. CDR3 length: 13 amino acids.

This clonotype is labeled medium-sized. V gene TRBV6-1 combines with J gene TRBJ2-7, with D perhaps assigned TRBD1 or TRBD2 (5 bases each). This CDR3 spans 16 amino acids. Trimming shortened V by 4 bases and J by 6 bases, and 22 bases separated the two germline ends. CDR1 is MNHNS and CDR2 is SASEGT in the germline V gene. This CDR3 reads CASSAMGQRGGLEQYF. CDR3 coding DNA: TGTGCCAGCAGTGCGATGGGCCAGAGGGGTGGTCTCGAGCAGTACTTC.

This clonotype is termed large (0.1 to 1%). The J gene is TRBJ2-1, the V gene TRBV29-1, with 8 nucleotides matching TRBD2. The V and J ends lost 6 bases and 0 bases, in that order; junction bases with no gene match: 4. The CDR3 totals 14 residues. CDR1 and CDR2 (germline): SQVTM, ANQGSEA. The CDR3 is CSVNSGNSYNEQFF. The CDR3 nucleotides are TGCAGCGTCAATAGCGGGAACTCCTACAATGAGCAGTTCTTC.

This clonotype is termed medium-sized. J is TRBJ2-7 and V is TRBV28; 14 bases map to TRBD2. The CDR3 loop spans 15 amino acids. Germline CDR1 reads MDHEN; CDR2 reads SYDVKM. Germline trimming cut 7 bases from V and 4 bases from J; bases unmatched to any gene: 6. CDR3 loop: CASKTGTSGRYEQYF. CDR3 nucleotides: TGTGCCAGCAAGACCGGGACTAGCGGGAGATACGAGCAGTACTTC.

The chain is built from TRBV7-9 and TRBJ2-2; no definite D call. The V end lost 1 base, the J end lost 4 bases, and 10 bases lay between the germline ends. CDR3 length equals 15 residues. Germline V gene data show CDR1 as SEHNR and CDR2 as FQNEAQ (reference sequence). The CDR3 DNA sequence: TGTGCCAGCAGCTTAGAACAGAGAAGCACCGGGGAGCTGTTTTTT. Translated: CASSLEQRSTGELFF.

This chain's CDR3 is CASSWASGTEAFF. CDR3 DNA sequence: TGTGCCAGCAGCTGGGCATCAGGGACTGAAGCTTTCTTT. This sequence joins TRBV5-6 and TRBJ1-1, with a weak D call TRBD1 (5 bases). Trimming took 3 bases from V and 5 from J, leaving 11 bases between them. CDR3 size: 13 residues. The germline gives CDR1 SGHDT, CDR2 YYEEEE.

Concerning this clonotype: This may be a read error, as it is one base from a much larger clone. A read error is likely, as this CDR3 ends without the conserved phenylalanine or tryptophan. This chain connects TRBV19 to TRBJ2-1; TRBD2 matches 7 bases. With V trimmed by 5 bases and J by 3 bases, 7 bases remained unmatched. The germline V gene has CDR1 LNHDA and CDR2 SQIVND (reference sequence). The CDR3 loop spans 15 amino acids. The CDR3, as DNA: TGTGCCAGTAGTCCCCCGGGCGGGAGCTACAATGAGCAGTTCTTA. It specifies CASSPPGGSYNEQFL.

The V and J genes are TRBV9 and TRBJ2-3; 14 positions match TRBD2. CDR1 and CDR2 (germline): SGDLS, YYNGEE. The CDR3 length is 16 residues. V lost 0 bases and J lost 5; bases outside the gene matches: 2. The CDR3 DNA follows: TGTGCCAGCAGCGTAGGAGGGACTAGCGGGAGAGATACGCAGTATTTT. Its protein product is CASSVGGTSGRDTQYF.

By share, this clonotype counts as medium-sized. The chain employs TRBV20-1 and TRBJ1-5; D is uncertain. From germline, CDR1 is DFQATT and CDR2 SNEGSKA (reference sequence). V was trimmed by 0 bases and J by 3 bases, leaving 18 bases between them. This CDR3 is 17 amino acids long. The DNA of the CDR3 is TGCAGTGCTAGAGATCGTCTCCGGGATACTCTCAATCAGCCCCAGCATTTT. It is translated as CSARDRLRDTLNQPQHF.

The table lists this clonotype with a few counts. The V gene is TRBV29-1, the J gene TRBJ1-1; D remains unclear. Deletions cut 1 base from V and 4 bases from J, with 10 bases between. CDR3 length: 13 amino acids. Germline V lookup: CDR1 SQVTM, CDR2 ANQGSEA. CDR3 DNA: TGCAGCGTTGAAGTGGGCGCCGGCACTGAAGCTTTCTTT. Translated, it gives CSVEVGAGTEAFF.

CDR3 loop: CASSQDRTSGRDEQYF. CDR3 in DNA: TGCGCCAGCAGCCAAGATAGGACTAGCGGGAGGGACGAGCAGTACTTC. The V gene is TRBV4-1, the J gene TRBJ2-7, with TRBD2 identical over 15 bases. The length of the CDR3 is 16 residues. Germline lookup yields CDR1 MGHRA and CDR2 YSYEKL. V lost 0 bases and J lost 5; bases outside the gene matches: 2.

The gene calls are TRBV6-2 or TRBV6-3 and TRBJ2-4; 7 bases map to TRBD1. Per germline, CDR1 MNHEY and CDR2 SVGEGT. The junction had 8 bases not matched to a gene; V was cut back by 6 bases and J by 0 bases. There are 16 residues in the CDR3. This CDR3 is CASSTGTVIAKNIQYF. For the CDR3, the DNA is TGTGCCAGCAGCACCGGGACAGTTATAGCCAAAAACATTCAGTACTTC.